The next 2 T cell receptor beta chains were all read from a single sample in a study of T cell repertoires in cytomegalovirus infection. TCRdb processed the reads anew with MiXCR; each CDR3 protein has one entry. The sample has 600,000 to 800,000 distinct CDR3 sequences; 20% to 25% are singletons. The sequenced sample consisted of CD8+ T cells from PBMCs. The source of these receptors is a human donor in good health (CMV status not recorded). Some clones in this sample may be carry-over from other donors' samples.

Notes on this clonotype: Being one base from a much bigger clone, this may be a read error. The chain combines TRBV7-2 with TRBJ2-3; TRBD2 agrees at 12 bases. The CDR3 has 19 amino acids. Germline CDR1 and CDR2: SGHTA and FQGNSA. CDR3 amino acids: CASNLVPSGGGGSTDTQYF. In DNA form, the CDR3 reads TGTGCCAGCAACTTAGTGCCTAGCGGGGGGGGTGGAAGCACAGATACGCAGTATTTT.

The CDR3 reads CSAREGGTFYETQYF. As DNA, the CDR3 is TGCAGTGCTAGAGAAGGGGGGACCTTTTACGAGACCCAGTACTTC. The chain employs TRBV20-1 and TRBJ2-5; D assignment may be TRBD1 or TRBD2 (6 bases each). CDR1 and CDR2 from the germline V gene are DFQATT and SNEGSKA (reference sequence). This CDR3 is built from 15 residues. Trimming left V 0 bases short and J 5 bases short, with 16 bases between.